Listed here are 29 T cell receptor beta chains from one sample, sequenced in a study of a mutant IDH1 vaccine in newly diagnosed glioma. Sequencing was performed with immunoSEQ multiplex PCR; in TCRdb, only in-frame clones are kept and a portion is missing. The table includes about 86,000 clones, 70% to 90% detected once. The sample's time point: week 23, last vaccination. The content of each vaccine dose was 300 ug of mutant IDH1 20-mer peptide, and topical imiquimod accompanied it. Antigens for these TCRs are unknown. The sequenced sample was PBMCs, obtained from a glioma patient whose treatment included an IDH1 peptide vaccine. These receptor sequences come from a man in his thirties or forties with glioma. Some clones in this sample may be carry-over from other donors' samples.

The genes are TRBV6-6 and TRBJ1-6; 9 nucleotides align to TRBD1. J gave up 10 bases and V 0 bases, and 4 bases lay outside the gene matches. Germline CDR1 MNHNY, CDR2 SVGAGI (reference sequence). The length of the CDR3 is 15 residues. The CDR3 nucleotides are TGTGCCAGCAGTTACTCCGGGACAGGGTACTCACCCCTCCACTTT. Residues: CASSYSGTGYSPLHF.

The chain is built from TRBV19 and TRBJ1-1, with D unresolved. Trimming took 7 bases from V and 2 from J, leaving 11 bases between them. The CDR3 contains 13 residues. Germline CDR1 and CDR2: LNHDA and SQIVND (reference sequence). The CDR3 DNA follows: TGTGCCAGTACCTATGAGCGTAACACTGAAGCTTTCTTT. Protein: CASTYERNTEAFF.

The chain employs TRBV9 and TRBJ2-4; 7 nucleotides line up with TRBD2. Per germline, CDR1 SGDLS and CDR2 YYNGEE. The CDR3 has 15 residues. With V trimmed by 0 bases and J by 0 bases, 0 bases remained unmatched. Written as DNA, the CDR3 is TGTGCCAGCAGCGTAGCGGGGGGAGCCAAAAACATTCAGTACTTC. Protein product: CASSVAGGAKNIQYF.

The chain carries TRBV11-2 and TRBJ2-1; no clear D. CDR3 length: 15 amino acids. The germline V gene has CDR1 SGHAT and CDR2 FQNNGV. V was trimmed by 3 bases and J by 0 bases, leaving 9 bases between them. The CDR3, as DNA: TGTGCCAGCAGCTTTGAGACTTTCTCCTACAATGAGCAGTTCTTC. Protein sequence: CASSFETFSYNEQFF.

The chain links TRBV6-1 to TRBJ2-7, with D possibly matching TRBD2 (6 bases). CDR3 length equals 19 residues. Germline V gene data show CDR1 as MNHNS and CDR2 as SASEGT. V was trimmed by 1 base and J by 3 bases, leaving 25 bases between them. The CDR3 loop is CASSEVGGAESRRDYEQYF. The CDR3, as DNA: TGTGCCAGCAGTGAAGTCGGAGGGGCCGAATCGAGACGAGACTACGAGCAGTACTTC.

This rearrangement joins TRBV11-2 to TRBJ2-3; 9 positions match TRBD2. V shed 0 bases and J 2 bases; nucleotides not matched to a gene: 6. Germline V gene data show CDR1 as SGHAT and CDR2 as FQNNGV. This CDR3 is 17 amino acids long. CDR3 in amino acids: CASSLDQTSGYTDTQYF. In DNA, the CDR3 is TGTGCCAGCAGCTTAGATCAAACTAGCGGGTACACAGATACGCAGTATTTT.

The rearrangement links TRBV9 to TRBJ1-4; D not certain. Trimming stripped 0 bases from V and 0 bases from J, with 12 bases between. Looked up from germline, CDR1 is SGDLS and CDR2 is YYNGEE. There are 17 residues in the CDR3. The CDR3 region has the DNA TGTGCCAGCAGCGTAGAGGGAAGGTCTGCAACTAATGAAAAACTGTTTTTT. The encoded protein is CASSVEGRSATNEKLFF.

V is TRBV19 and J is TRBJ2-4, with 7 bases lining up with TRBD1. Germline V lookup: CDR1 LNHDA, CDR2 SQIVND (reference sequence). The V and J ends lost 4 bases and 6 bases, in that order; junction bases with no gene match: 12. This CDR3 region has 16 residues. The CDR3 reads CASSNPNRGEGNIQYF. The CDR3 DNA reads TGTGCCAGTAGTAACCCCAACAGGGGCGAGGGAAACATTCAGTACTTC.

The chain has TRBV28 and TRBJ2-3; D is tentatively TRBD1 or TRBD2 (6 bases each). This CDR3 contains 18 residues. Germline V gene sequence: CDR1 MDHEN, CDR2 SYDVKM. Trimming took 5 bases from V and 4 from J, leaving 25 bases between them. CDR3 in DNA: TGTGCCAGCAGTCCTCCGAAGGGGGGCGAGCGGGCGGCAGATACGCAGTATTTT. It specifies CASSPPKGGERAADTQYF.

The V and J genes are TRBV2 and TRBJ1-1; D is unresolved. This CDR3 has 16 residues. Per the germline V gene, CDR1 is SNHLY and CDR2 is FYNNEI. The V end was cut by 1 base, the J end by 4 bases, with 16 bases between. The CDR3 is CASSEEALTLLTEAFF. The DNA for the CDR3 is TGTGCCAGCAGTGAAGAGGCTCTAACATTACTCACTGAAGCTTTCTTT.

The V and J genes are TRBV15 and TRBJ2-3, with a possible D match to TRBD1 (5 bases). Germline CDR1 and CDR2: LNHNV and YYDKDF (reference sequence). Deletions cut 4 bases from V and 0 bases from J, with 11 bases between. The CDR3 extends over 15 amino acids. The CDR3 DNA reads TGTGCCACCAGCATCAGGGCGGTGAGCACAGATACGCAGTATTTT. Its translation: CATSIRAVSTDTQYF.

This clone has just one count. The chain couples TRBV7-9 to TRBJ2-4; D unresolved. CDR3 length: 15 residues. V gave up 3 bases and J gave up 0 bases, with 9 bases separating them. In germline, CDR1 is SEHNR, CDR2 FQNEAQ (reference sequence). The DNA of the CDR3 is TGTGCCAGCAGCTTGTGGGTGGGAGCCAAAAACATTCAGTACTTC. Protein sequence: CASSLWVGAKNIQYF.

This chain connects TRBV7-2 to TRBJ2-3; unclear D gene. Germline CDR1 reads SGHTA; CDR2 reads FQGNSA. V was cut by 0 bases and J by 1 base, with 8 bases left in between. The CDR3 spans 15 residues. The chain's CDR3 is CASSLAGLGTDTQYF. Written as DNA, the CDR3 is TGTGCCAGCAGCTTAGCGGGATTGGGCACAGATACGCAGTATTTT.

The chain combines TRBV2 with TRBJ1-5, with 8 bases lining up with TRBD1. After removal of 6 bases from V and 11 bases from J, the junction contained 6 bases not matched to a gene. The CDR3 spans 12 residues. Germline CDR1 reads SNHLY; CDR2 reads FYNNEI. The CDR3 DNA sequence: TGTGCCAGCAGCTTACAGGGGGTAACCCAGCATTTT. This gives the protein CASSLQGVTQHF. Drawing the rest from reference TRBV2 and TRBJ1-5, the complete variable domain is EPEVTQTPSHQVTQMGQEVILRCVPISNHLYFYWYRQILGQKVEFLVSFYNNEISEKSEIFDDQFSVERPDGSNFTLKIRSTKLEDSAMYFCASSLQGVTQHFGDGTRLSIL.

This clone has a handful of counts. The chain links TRBV7-9 to TRBJ1-5; D is possibly TRBD1 (6 bases). This CDR3 has 15 residues. Germline CDR1 SEHNR, CDR2 FQNEAQ (reference sequence). V was trimmed by 5 bases and J by 5 bases, leaving 16 bases between them. The CDR3 DNA is TGTGCCAGCAGCCGGCGAGGGGGAGAGGATCAGCCCCAGCATTTT. This gives the protein CASSRRGGEDQPQHF.

V gene TRBV7-9 combines with J gene TRBJ2-5, with D perhaps assigned TRBD1 or TRBD2 (5 bases each). This CDR3 is built from 15 residues. The V end lost 6 bases, the J end lost 3 bases, and 17 bases lay between the germline ends. In germline, CDR1 is SEHNR, CDR2 FQNEAQ (reference sequence). CDR3 region: CASSYRDGLKETQYF. The CDR3 bases are TGTGCCAGCAGTTACCGGGACGGATTGAAAGAGACCCAGTACTTC.

The rearrangement joins TRBV5-6 to TRBJ1-4; D gene uncertain. Germline V gene lookup returns CDR1 SGHDT and CDR2 YYEEEE. Trimming pared 2 bases from V and 0 bases from J, leaving 14 bases between. The CDR3 is 17 amino acids. Written as DNA, the CDR3 is TGTGCCAGCAGCTTTGGACGCTTGGGAGCAACTAATGAAAAACTGTTTTTT. Protein product: CASSFGRLGATNEKLFF. Using reference TRBV5-6 and TRBJ1-4 for the parts outside the CDR3, the full variable domain is DAGVTQSPTHLIKTRGQQVTLRCSPKSGHDTVSWYQQALGQGPQFIFQYYEEEERQRGNFPDRFSGHQFPNYSSELNVNALLLGDSALYLCASSFGRLGATNEKLFFGSGTQLSVL.

The chain recombines TRBV5-1 with TRBJ2-1; TRBD2 agrees at 11 bases. CDR3 length: 15 residues. Germline V gene data show CDR1 as SGHRS and CDR2 as YFSETQ. The J segment lost 3 bases and the V segment lost 3 bases, leaving 2 bases of the junction unmatched. This CDR3 is CASSWTSGFYNEQFF. CDR3 sequence (DNA): TGCGCCAGCAGCTGGACTAGCGGGTTCTACAATGAGCAGTTCTTC.

The chain uses TRBV29-1 and TRBJ1-1; D is ambiguous. CDR3 length: 11 amino acids. The V and J ends lost 1 base and 3 bases respectively, with 3 bases between them. The V gene's germline CDR1 is SQVTM and CDR2 ANQGSEA. The CDR3 DNA follows: TGCAGCGTTGAAGGGTACACTGAAGCTTTCTTT. Protein sequence: CSVEGYTEAFF.

The chain recombines TRBV2 with TRBJ1-2; D possibly corresponds to TRBD1 (5 bases). The V end was cut by 2 bases, the J end by 5 bases, with 12 bases between. The CDR3 extends over 14 amino acids. Germline-derived CDR1 and CDR2 are SNHLY and FYNNEI. The CDR3 DNA is TGTGCCAGCAGTGAATCGGGTCAGGGTTATGGCTACACCTTC. This gives the protein CASSESGQGYGYTF.

This clone was detected ten times or more. An end of the junction does not agree with germline; a read error may underlie this. The gene calls are TRBV6-1 and TRBJ2-7, with TRBD2 as a possible D gene (5 bases). The germline V gene encodes CDR1 MNHNS and CDR2 SASEGT. The CDR3 runs to 14 residues. The CDR3 region has the DNA TGTGCCAGCAGGGAAGCGGAACAGACCTACGAGCAGTACTTC. Its protein is CASREAEQTYEQYF.

The chain uses TRBV27 and TRBJ2-7, with D uncertain. Germline CDR1 reads MNHEY; CDR2 reads SMNVEV (reference sequence). The CDR3 loop spans 14 amino acids. Deletions cut 2 bases from V and 6 bases from J, with 14 bases between. This CDR3 is CASSLKEWGPEQYF. CDR3 DNA: TGTGCCAGCAGTTTAAAAGAGTGGGGTCCCGAGCAGTACTTC.

The chain couples TRBV28 to TRBJ1-1; 9 bases line up with TRBD1. V lost 6 bases to trimming and J lost 6 bases; unmatched junction nucleotides: 20. Looked up from germline, CDR1 is MDHEN and CDR2 is SYDVKM. The CDR3 covers 18 residues. In DNA form, the CDR3 reads TGTGCCAGCAGGACAGTTTTCCGGGACAGGGAGGGAGTACCTGAAGCTTTCTTT. Translated: CASRTVFRDREGVPEAFF.

Written as DNA, the CDR3 is TGTGCCAGCAGTTTACGGGGGCCGGGCGGCTACACCTTC. Translated, it gives CASSLRGPGGYTF. The chain recombines TRBV27 with TRBJ1-2, with D perhaps TRBD1 (6 bases). Germline V lookup: CDR1 MNHEY, CDR2 SMNVEV (reference sequence). CDR3 length: 13 residues. V was shortened by 2 bases and J by 8 bases, with 12 bases between the two germline ends.

The V call is TRBV15, the J call TRBJ1-3; D is unclear. Trimming pared 0 bases from V and 4 bases from J, leaving 16 bases between. Germline-derived CDR1 and CDR2 are LNHNV and YYDKDF (reference sequence). The CDR3 has 17 residues. The CDR3 nucleotides read TGTGCCACCAGCAGAGATCGGGAGAACACCGGAGGAAACACCATATATTTT. It translates to CATSRDRENTGGNTIYF.

The V gene is TRBV11-3, the J gene TRBJ1-5, with D hard to call. The CDR3 length is 16 residues. From germline, CDR1 is SGHNT and CDR2 YENEEA. V was pared by 5 bases and J by 4 bases, with 18 bases between. CDR3: CASSPPGRHKNQPQHF. The CDR3 DNA is TGTGCCAGCAGCCCCCCAGGAAGACACAAGAATCAGCCCCAGCATTTT. Looking up the rest from reference TRBV11-3 and TRBJ1-5 gives the full variable domain: EAGVVQSPRYKIIEKKQPVAFWCNPISGHNTLYWYLQNLGQGPELLIRYENEEAVDDSQLPKDRFSAERLKGVDSTLKIQPAELGDSAVYLCASSPPGRHKNQPQHFGDGTRLSIL.

The V and J genes are TRBV5-6 and TRBJ2-2; either TRBD1 or TRBD2 may supply D (6 bases each). Germline V gene sequence: CDR1 SGHDT, CDR2 YYEEEE. The V and J ends lost 4 bases and 5 bases respectively, with 15 bases between them. The CDR3 has 15 residues. The CDR3 region has the DNA TGTGCCAGCAGCCTGGGGGGCCCGGGGACCGGGGAGCTGTTTTTT. Amino acids: CASSLGGPGTGELFF.

Regarding this clone: At one end, the junction sequence differs from germline, possibly due to a read error. Other DNA sequences in the same sample also yield this CDR3. The chain uses TRBV6-1 and TRBJ1-1, with 7 bases that match TRBD1. The CDR3 length is 14 residues. Looked up from germline, CDR1 is MNHNS and CDR2 is SASEGT. CDR3: CASSDWQGDTEAFF. As DNA, the CDR3 is TGTGCCAGCAGTGATTGGCAGGGGGACACTGAAGCCTTCTTT.

The V and J genes are TRBV7-9 and TRBJ1-6; 9 bases match TRBD1. Germline V lookup: CDR1 SEHNR, CDR2 FQNEAQ (reference sequence). This CDR3 contains 15 residues. V shed 1 base and J 9 bases; nucleotides not matched to a gene: 4. The CDR3 sequence is CASSLVGGQGSPLHF. CDR3 nucleotide sequence: TGTGCCAGCAGCTTAGTGGGGGGACAGGGTTCACCCCTCCACTTT.